This T cell receptor beta chain is drawn from a study of blood T cell repertoires in COVID-19. Study as a whole: Italy, Spain and the United States were the sources of the convalescent and acute COVID-19 samples.

This CDR3 is built from 14 residues. Germline CDR1 MRHNA, CDR2 SNTAGT. Trimming took off 6 bases at V and 3 bases at J, with 14 bases between the two ends. Methods used by the authors: Amplifying reference gene primers gave estimates of nucleated cell counts. Sequencing used immunoSEQ multiplex PCR; TCRdb keeps in-frame clones, though not all of them. From that table come the V and J calls and clone size; the DNA was used to work out D and trimming. The sample has fewer than 500,000 clones, approximately 87% seen once; the top ten hold roughly 0.97%. Sequenced input: PBMCs or T cells enriched from blood (not recorded which). This clonotype was sampled from a woman aged 25 to 39 with acute COVID-19. The chain carries TRBV6-4 and TRBJ1-1; no clear D gene. CDR3 region: CASRKDMEDTEAFF. In DNA, the CDR3 is TGTGCCAGCAGAAAAGACATGGAGGACACTGAAGCTTTCTTT.